This T cell receptor beta chain came from a study of shared clonotypes between healthy human individuals (dated by TCRdb to the early 2020s). Regarding the research as a whole: A couple of women and a few men aged 18 to 49 years were included in the cohort. For each donor, CD4 naive and CD4 memory were each run on three plates, CD8 naive on two plates, and CD8 memory on one plate. Blood TCR repertoires of 5 or 6 healthy adults were deeply sequenced to estimate repertoire size and the extent of clonotype sharing between individuals. Different laboratories and diverse techniques were used to prepare libraries and sequence TCR repertoires, to increase sequencing depth and limit assay-specific biases. Leukapheresis yielded between about 0.9 and 9.5 billion PBMCs per donor. Summary of the overall study and its limitations: Pairwise subsampling indicated that sequencing depth was expected to affect the degree of clonotype sharing among donors. Compared with non-shared clonotypes, clonotypes shared by all four sorted-subset donors had higher generation probabilities. About 4.5% of naive CD4, 3.5% of naive CD8, roughly 2.4% of memory CD4, and about 0.4% of memory CD8 clonotypes were shared across several donors. Sampling was limited to blood, and TCR repertoires in tissue likely differ from TCR repertoires in blood. The small number of donors limited the genetic and exposure-history diversity represented. Incomplete sequencing was indicated by rarefaction of sorted-subset datasets, despite the large sequencing depth. Naive subsets generally had larger estimated clonotype richness than memory subsets did.

Using the deep immunoSEQ assay, TCR CDR3 regions were amplified from genomic DNA by multiplex PCR. Extracted genomic DNA from each cell subset was spread evenly across all wells of several immunoSEQ 96-well plates, with each plate serving as a replicate. For sorted subsets, about 200 ng genomic DNA, equal to some 30,000 T cell genomes, was loaded into each replicate PCR. Purified libraries were quantified with a Qubit 3.0 fluorometer, sized on a Bioanalyzer 2100, and re-quantified with the KAPA Library Quantification kit. Every immunoSEQ 96-well plate was sequenced on a dedicated single-read 150-cycle Illumina NextSeq 550 flow cell. From the authors' description of their analysis: Because only junctional sequences without quality scores were contained in the immunoSEQ output, filtering matching that applied to full-length reads could not be performed. To assign V/J genes and CDR3, sequences were annotated against IMGT germline references using PyIR, a Python wrapper for IgBLAST v1.9. Reads were filtered out if the reads had weak V/J assignments (E-value above 1e-6), no CDR3, stop codons, out-of-frame junctions, or ambiguous translated residues. V3J clonotypes were defined as sequences sharing an identical inferred V gene, J gene, and CDR3 amino acid sequence. Percentage overlap between repertoires was calculated by dividing the number of shared unique clonotypes by the size of the smaller repertoire. Richness of each repertoire was evaluated using RTK rarefaction, the Chao1 estimator, and Recon v2.1 estimates of unobserved clonotypes. Generation probabilities for all TCRbeta clonotypes obtained by the gDNA method from a handful of donors were computed using OLGA. TCRdb retrieved this table from immuneACCESS and kept in-frame rearrangements only. Not all clones are present; in checked studies, unresolved V genes account for under half, and no reason is known for the remainder. The DNA gave D and trimming, while V, J and clone size come from that table. The sample contains millions of clones, about 95% of them found a single time. 0.85% to 1.3% of the sample goes to the ten largest clones.

For the CD8 naive samples, CD45RO-negative cells were positively selected for CCR7, yielding a CD45RA+CCR7+ population from which TemRA cells were excluded. Healthy HIV-negative adults with no recently reported acute infections or vaccinations were included as donors. Every donor was a Caucasian adult residing in Nashville, Tennessee, USA. After blood collection by leukapheresis, PBMCs were isolated using Ficoll-Histopaque density gradient centrifugation and then cryopreserved in the vapor phase of liquid nitrogen. Analytical flow cytometry was used to check the purity and quantity of each magnetically sorted T cell population. Genomic DNA was isolated from every sorted fraction and measured by UV absorbance on a Nanodrop 2000c. Only one count was recorded for this clone. The antigen it recognizes is unknown. Within one base of it there is no much larger clone, and no base qualities were kept. The CDR3 covers 15 residues, taking in both the cysteine and the phenylalanine. The read is trimmed to its CDR3 DNA, 45 bases read in frame from base 1. The V and J ends are trimmed by 4 bases and 0 bases, leaving 13 bases between them. As encoded in the germline V gene (reference sequence), CDR1 is SGHNT while CDR2 is YYREEE.

The TCR originated in a man in his late teens or twenties in good health. The chain employs TRBV5-4 and TRBJ1-1, with an unclear D gene assignment. Input material: naive CD8+ T cells sorted from blood. In light of the paper, this sample's cell subset or site label describes: CD45RA+CCR7+. The CDR3 protein sequence reads: CASSIGPPMNTEAFF. The DNA reads as follows: TGTGCCAGCAGCATCGGGCCCCCAATGAACACTGAAGCTTTCTTT.